The next 23 T cell receptor beta chains were all read from a single sample in a study of cytomegalovirus exposure and HLA in healthy donors. Primers: 60 Vbeta forward and 13 Jbeta reverse. Here immunoSEQ multiplex PCR was the method, and the copy in TCRdb shows in-frame clones only, minus some. This specimen shows approximately 72,000 clones; the ten leading clones hold roughly 2.7%. Sequenced material: PBMCs. All receptors derive from a man aged 35 to 55 in good health and CMV-seronegative.

This rearrangement joins TRBV5-1 to TRBJ2-2; possible D gene TRBD1, 6 bases. Germline V gene data show CDR1 as SGHRS and CDR2 as YFSETQ. Trimming removed 0 bases from V and 5 bases from J, with 8 bases in between. The CDR3 is 14 amino acids. The DNA for the CDR3 is TGCGCCAGCAGCTTGGACACAGGGACCGGGGAGCTGTTTTTT. Amino acids: CASSLDTGTGELFF.

On this clone: A junction end diverges from the germline sequence, so it may reflect a read error. The chain couples TRBV11-1 to TRBJ2-1; 11 bases line up with TRBD2. Germline V gene sequence: CDR1 SGHAT, CDR2 FQDESV (reference sequence). The CDR3 extends over 14 amino acids. Here the CDR3 reads CASSLAGGYNEQFF. The CDR3 DNA follows: TGTGCCAGCAGCCTAGCGGGGGGCTACAATGAGCAGTTCTTC.

This chain's CDR3 is CASSTLGTGATEAFF. CDR3 sequence (DNA): TGTGCCAGCAGCACTCTCGGGACAGGGGCCACTGAAGCTTTCTTT. The V and J genes are TRBV28 and TRBJ1-1, with 10 nucleotides matching TRBD1. CDR1 is MDHEN, CDR2 SYDVKM, per germline. The CDR3 loop spans 15 amino acids. V was clipped by 6 bases and J by 4 bases; unmatched bases: 8.

A remark on this clone: Other nucleotide sequences from this sample produce the same CDR3. The rearrangement uses TRBV30 and TRBJ1-6; D perhaps matches TRBD1 (5 bases). Trimming took off 0 bases at V and 7 bases at J, with 7 bases between the two ends. Germline values: CDR1 GTSNPN, CDR2 SVGIG (reference sequence). The CDR3 is made up of 13 amino acids. The CDR3 nucleotides are TGTGCCTGGAGTGTGACAGAGAATTCACCCCTCCACTTT. Amino acid sequence: CAWSVTENSPLHF.

V and J are TRBV18 and TRBJ1-1; 7 bases match TRBD1. V lost 2 bases to trimming and J lost 11 bases; unmatched junction nucleotides: 5. CDR1 is KGHSH and CDR2 is LQKENI in the germline V gene. The CDR3 loop spans 12 amino acids. CDR3 in DNA: TGTGCCAGCTCACCATTAACAGGGGAGGCTTTCTTT. It is translated as CASSPLTGEAFF.

The V call is TRBV12-2, the J call TRBJ2-7; the table's D gene call, TRBD1, was not cross checked with the DNA. TRBV12-2 is a listed pseudogene. The length of the CDR3 is 16 residues. The CDR3 protein is CASRLDLMGRAYEQYF. In DNA, the CDR3 is TGTGCAAGTCGCTTAGATCTAATGGGCCGAGCCTACGAGCAGTACTTC.

This sequence joins TRBV28 and TRBJ1-2; TRBD1 aligns across 7 bases. Unmatched junction bases numbered 3, after V lost 8 bases and J lost 3 bases. From germline, CDR1 is MDHEN and CDR2 SYDVKM. The CDR3 covers 12 residues. The DNA of the CDR3 is TGTGCCAGCTCCGGGACAGACTATGGCTACACCTTC. Encoded protein: CASSGTDYGYTF.

V gene TRBV2 combines with J gene TRBJ2-2; the match to TRBD2 covers 7 bases. The trim removed 4 bases at V and 4 bases at J, leaving 6 bases unmatched. Germline lookup yields CDR1 SNHLY and CDR2 FYNNEI. CDR3 length: 15 residues. CDR3 in amino acids: CASSGFLAATGELFF. The CDR3 DNA sequence: TGTGCCAGCAGTGGATTTCTAGCGGCCACCGGGGAGCTGTTTTTT.

This chain uses TRBV7-9 with TRBJ2-7; TRBD2 might be the D (5 bases). In germline, CDR1 is SEHNR, CDR2 FQNEAQ (reference sequence). This CDR3 has 14 amino acids. The V and J ends lost 7 bases and 1 base respectively, with 14 bases between them. The CDR3, as DNA: TGTGCCAGCACCCCCGGGGTAGGATCCTACGAGCAGTACTTC. The encoded protein is CASTPGVGSYEQYF.

This chain joins TRBV28 and TRBJ1-6, with TRBD1 matching over 9 bases. V lost 6 bases, J lost 9 bases, and 6 bases stayed unmatched. The CDR3 contains 14 residues. Looked up from germline, CDR1 is MDHEN and CDR2 is SYDVKM. CDR3 sequence (DNA): TGTGCCAGCAGGAAGGGACAGGGCGGTTCACCCCTCCACTTT. Its translation: CASRKGQGGSPLHF.

This chain connects TRBV5-1 to TRBJ2-7, with D possibly TRBD1 on 6 matching bases. CDR1 and CDR2 from the germline V gene are SGHRS and YFSETQ. This CDR3 spans 15 amino acids. Trimming left V 2 bases short and J 3 bases short, with 15 bases between. CDR3 bases: TGCGCCAGCAGCTTCACGGGGACACCAGGCTACGAGCAGTACTTC. This encodes CASSFTGTPGYEQYF. Together with reference TRBV5-1 and TRBJ2-7, the CDR3 gives the full variable domain: KAGVTQTPRYLIKTRGQQVTLSCSPISGHRSVSWYQQTPGQGLQFLFEYFSETQRNKGNFPGRFSGRQFSNSRSEMNVSTLELGDSALYLCASSFTGTPGYEQYFGPGTRLTVT.

The rearrangement links TRBV7-9 to TRBJ2-2; 13 bases map to TRBD2. The length of the CDR3 is 19 residues. Germline CDR1 SEHNR, CDR2 FQNEAQ (reference sequence). Trimming cost V 5 bases and J 0 bases; bases outside gene matches: 9. In DNA, the CDR3 is TGTGCCAGCAGCCCCAAGGGGACTAGCGGGGCTGCGAACACCGGGGAGCTGTTTTTT. Translated: CASSPKGTSGAANTGELFF. Using reference TRBV7-9 and TRBJ2-2 for the parts outside the CDR3, the full variable domain is DTGVSQNPRHKITKRGQNVTFRCDPISEHNRLYWYRQTLGQGPEFLTYFQNEAQLEKSRLLSDRFSAERPKGSFSTLEIQRTEQGDSAMYLCASSPKGTSGAANTGELFFGEGSRLTVL.

The gene calls are TRBV30 and TRBJ2-7; no reliable D call. CDR1 and CDR2 from the germline V gene are GTSNPN and SVGIG (reference sequence). V lost 0 bases to trimming and J lost 3 bases, with 9 bases between them. The CDR3 spans 13 residues. The CDR3 DNA sequence: TGTGCCTGGAGTGTAACTCTATACTACGAGCAGTACTTC. As protein: CAWSVTLYYEQYF.

The rearrangement joins TRBV6-1 to TRBJ2-2; TRBD2 aligns across 8 bases. The J segment lost 5 bases and the V segment lost 6 bases, leaving 5 bases of the junction unmatched. The V gene's germline CDR1 is MNHNS and CDR2 SASEGT. This CDR3 has 14 amino acids. The CDR3 here is CASSQTSVTGELFF. The CDR3 DNA sequence: TGTGCCAGCAGCCAGACTAGCGTAACCGGGGAGCTGTTTTTT.

The CDR3 protein is CASSTAPGGSQPQHF. CDR3 bases: TGTGCCAGTAGTACAGCTCCAGGGGGGTCTCAGCCCCAGCATTTT. The chain links TRBV19 to TRBJ1-5, with 7 bases aligning to TRBD1. The CDR3 has 15 amino acids. The germline gives CDR1 LNHDA, CDR2 SQIVND (reference sequence). V lost 4 bases and J lost 6; bases outside the gene matches: 9.

The chain couples TRBV5-4 to TRBJ2-1; 13 nucleotides agree with TRBD2. Unmatched junction bases numbered 8, after V lost 6 bases and J lost 8 bases. CDR1 is SGHNT, CDR2 YYREEE, per germline (reference sequence). The CDR3 is 15 residues long. CDR3 DNA: TGTGCCAGCACCCTAGGACTAGCGGGGGAGGATGAGCAGTTCTTC. Amino acids: CASTLGLAGEDEQFF.

The genes are TRBV11-3 and TRBJ2-2; 9 positions agree with TRBD1. V lost 7 bases, J lost 5 bases, and 17 bases stayed unmatched. The CDR3 spans 18 residues. The germline gives CDR1 SGHNT, CDR2 YENEEA. DNA for the CDR3: TGTGCCAGCACCTCCACGGGGTGGGGACAGGGTAAAACCGGGGAGCTGTTTTTT. It encodes CASTSTGWGQGKTGELFF.

This chain uses TRBV4-2 with TRBJ2-7; the D gene is possibly TRBD1 (6 bases). V was shortened by 0 bases and J by 3 bases, with 12 bases between the two germline ends. Germline CDR1 LGHNA, CDR2 YNFKEQ. This CDR3 contains 15 residues. The CDR3: CASSQETQGFYEQYF. CDR3 nucleotides: TGTGCCAGCAGCCAAGAAACACAGGGATTCTACGAGCAGTACTTC.

This chain connects TRBV7-3 to TRBJ2-1; 7 positions match TRBD2. Germline V gene data show CDR1 as SGHTA and CDR2 as FQGTGA. Trimming removed 1 base from V and 3 bases from J; junction bases left unmatched: 9. The CDR3 is 17 amino acids. The CDR3 DNA reads as TGTGCCAGCAGCTTAAACCCCGGGGGGATCCGCTACAATGAGCAGTTCTTC. Translating gives CASSLNPGGIRYNEQFF. Full variable domain (outside the CDR3, taken from reference TRBV7-3 and TRBJ2-1): GAGVSQTPSNKVTEKGKYVELRCDPISGHTALYWYRQSLGQGPEFLIYFQGTGAADDSGLPNDRFFAVRPEGSVSTLKIQRTERGDSAVYLCASSLNPGGIRYNEQFFGPGTRLTVL.

The V and J genes are TRBV27 and TRBJ1-4, with D possibly being TRBD1 (6 bases). The ends were cut back, 4 bases at V and 4 bases at J, with 13 bases in the middle. The CDR3 covers 15 residues. The germline gives CDR1 MNHEY, CDR2 SMNVEV (reference sequence). The CDR3 here is CASSWIGRGNEKLFF. The CDR3 nucleotides read TGTGCCAGCAGTTGGATCGGCAGGGGTAATGAAAAACTGTTTTTT.

The chain uses TRBV5-1 and TRBJ2-5; 12 bases align to TRBD2. With 4 bases clipped from V and 5 bases from J, the junction kept 3 bases outside the gene matches. Germline V CDR1 and CDR2: SGHRS, YFSETQ. The CDR3 is 14 residues long. The CDR3 region has the DNA TGCGCCAGCAGCCGACTAGCGGGGGAGGAGACCCAGTACTTC. This sequence encodes CASSRLAGEETQYF.

The chain recombines TRBV5-3 with TRBJ1-1, with TRBD1 matching over 7 bases. TRBV5-3 is an ORF, with its function uncertain. The CDR3 length is 17 residues. Trimming cost V 4 bases and J 1 base; bases outside gene matches: 13. The CDR3 reads CARSPWRGPSRNTEAFF. DNA for the CDR3: TGTGCCAGAAGCCCCTGGAGGGGGCCAAGCCGGAACACTGAAGCTTTCTTT.

The chain uses TRBV9 and TRBJ1-1; 12 bases match TRBD1. Germline-derived CDR1 and CDR2 are SGDLS and YYNGEE. This CDR3 comprises 18 residues. V lost 10 bases and J lost 3; bases outside the gene matches: 19. The CDR3 bases are TGTGCCCCCAGTGGACTAGGGACAGGGGGCAGTATGGACACTGAAGCTTTCTTT. Its protein is CAPSGLGTGGSMDTEAFF.